This entry concerns a single T cell receptor beta chain. As yet, its antigen is unknown. The data belong to a study of T cells after yellow fever vaccination. TCRdb independently ran MiXCR on the 5' RACE reads; one entry per CDR3 protein. This sample has some 350,000 distinct CDR3 sequences, with under 5% found just once. The study, taken as a whole, reports: Any FACS-sorted repertoire could hold abundant clonotypes that contaminate it from the bulk population.

This CDR3 contains 13 residues. Germline CDR1 is SGHNT and CDR2 is YYREEE (reference sequence). The trim removed 7 bases at V and 2 bases at J, leaving 4 bases unmatched. This chain joins TRBV5-4 and TRBJ2-3; 7 bases map to TRBD2. Specimen: PBMCs, collected 5 days after the yellow fever booster vaccination. This clonotype was obtained from a man aged 18-30 years who received the YFV17D yellow fever vaccine. As DNA, the CDR3 is TGTGCCAGCTTGGGGGGGGACACAGATACGCAGTATTTT. The encoded protein is CASLGGDTDTQYF.